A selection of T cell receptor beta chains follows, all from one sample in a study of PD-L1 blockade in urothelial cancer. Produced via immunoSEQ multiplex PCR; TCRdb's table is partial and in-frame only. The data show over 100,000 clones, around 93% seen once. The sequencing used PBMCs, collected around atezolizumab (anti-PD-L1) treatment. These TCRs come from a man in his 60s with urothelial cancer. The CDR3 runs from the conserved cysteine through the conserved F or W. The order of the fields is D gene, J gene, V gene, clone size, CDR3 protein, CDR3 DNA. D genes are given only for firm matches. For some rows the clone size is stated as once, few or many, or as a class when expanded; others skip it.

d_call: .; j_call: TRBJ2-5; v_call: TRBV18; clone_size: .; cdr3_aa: CASSPPSSLETQYF; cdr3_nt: TGTGCCAGCTCACCACCTTCTAGCTTAGAGACCCAGTACTTC
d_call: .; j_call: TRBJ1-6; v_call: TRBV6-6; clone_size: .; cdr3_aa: CASSPSGRGDSPLHF; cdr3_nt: TGTGCCAGCAGTCCAAGCGGCAGGGGAGATTCACCCCTCCACTTT
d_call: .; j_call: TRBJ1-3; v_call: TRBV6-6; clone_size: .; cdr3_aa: CASSRSGNTIYF; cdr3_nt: TGTGCCAGCAGTCGCTCTGGAAACACCATATATTTT
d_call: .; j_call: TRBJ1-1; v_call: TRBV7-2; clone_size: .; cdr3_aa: CASSLGPGRGRGTEAFF; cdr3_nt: TGTGCCAGCAGCTTAGGGCCCGGCAGGGGAAGGGGCACTGAAGCTTTCTTT
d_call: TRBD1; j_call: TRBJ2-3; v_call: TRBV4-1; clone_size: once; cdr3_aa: CASSQGDRGDTQYF; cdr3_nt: TGCGCCAGCAGCCAAGGGGACAGGGGCGATACGCAGTATTTT
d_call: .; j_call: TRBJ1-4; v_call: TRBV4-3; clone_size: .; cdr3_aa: CASSQGGATNEKLFF; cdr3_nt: TGCGCCAGCAGCCAAGGGGGGGCAACTAATGAAAAACTGTTTTTT
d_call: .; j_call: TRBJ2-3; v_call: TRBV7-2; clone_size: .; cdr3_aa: CAVIGGDTQYF; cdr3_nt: TGTGCCGTGATAGGGGGAGATACGCAGTATTTT
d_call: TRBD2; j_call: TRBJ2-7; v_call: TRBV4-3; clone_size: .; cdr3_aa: CASSQDGTSGRDEQYF; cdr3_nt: TGCGCCAGCAGCCAAGACGGGACTAGCGGTCGTGACGAGCAGTACTTC
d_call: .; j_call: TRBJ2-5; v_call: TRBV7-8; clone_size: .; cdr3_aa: CASTILGAQETQYF; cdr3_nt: TGTGCCAGCACCATTCTGGGGGCCCAAGAGACCCAGTACTTC
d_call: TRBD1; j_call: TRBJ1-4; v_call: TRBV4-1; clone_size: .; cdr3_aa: CASSQGQEGEKLFF; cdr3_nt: TGCGCCAGCAGCCAGGGACAGGAAGGGGAAAAACTGTTTTTT
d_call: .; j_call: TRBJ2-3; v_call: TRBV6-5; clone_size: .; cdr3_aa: CASSYNREGTQYF; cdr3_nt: TGTGCCAGCAGTTACAACAGGGAGGGTACGCAGTATTTT
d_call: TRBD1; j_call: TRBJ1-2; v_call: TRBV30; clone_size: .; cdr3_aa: CAWSPGQGASGYTF; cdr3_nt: TGTGCCTGGAGCCCGGGACAGGGGGCGTCTGGCTACACCTTC
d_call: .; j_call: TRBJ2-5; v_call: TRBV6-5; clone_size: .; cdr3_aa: CASSPFGTPQETQYF; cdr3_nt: TGTGCCAGCTCTCCGTTCGGGACTCCCCAAGAGACCCAGTACTTC
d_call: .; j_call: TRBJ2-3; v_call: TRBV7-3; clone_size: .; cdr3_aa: CASSFPGSTDTQYF; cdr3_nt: TGTGCCAGCAGCTTCCCAGGGAGCACAGATACGCAGTATTTT
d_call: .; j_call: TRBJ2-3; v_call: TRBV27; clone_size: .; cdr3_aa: CASSFGGVSTDTQYF; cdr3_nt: TGTGCCAGCAGTTTCGGGGGAGTAAGCACAGATACGCAGTATTTT
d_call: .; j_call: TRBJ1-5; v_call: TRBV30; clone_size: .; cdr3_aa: CAWSGATGSNQPQHF; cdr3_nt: TGTGCCTGGAGTGGGGCAACAGGGAGCAATCAGCCCCAGCATTTT
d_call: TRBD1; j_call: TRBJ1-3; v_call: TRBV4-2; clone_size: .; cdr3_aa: CASSRDRANTIYF; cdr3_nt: TGTGCCAGCAGCCGGGACAGGGCAAACACCATATATTTT
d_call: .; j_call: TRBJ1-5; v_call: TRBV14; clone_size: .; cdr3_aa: CASSQGGRSQPQHF; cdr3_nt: TGTGCCAGCAGCCAAGGGGGGCGTTCTCAGCCCCAGCATTTT
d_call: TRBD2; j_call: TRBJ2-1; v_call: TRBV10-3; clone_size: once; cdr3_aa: CAISSPGGGEGNNEQFF; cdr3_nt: TGTGCCATCAGTTCCCCCGGGGGAGGGGAGGGAAACAATGAGCAGTTCTTC
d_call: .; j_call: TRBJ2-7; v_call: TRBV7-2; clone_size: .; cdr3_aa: CASSLGPTRVYEQYF; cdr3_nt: TGTGCCAGCAGCTTGGGTCCAACTAGGGTCTACGAGCAGTACTTC
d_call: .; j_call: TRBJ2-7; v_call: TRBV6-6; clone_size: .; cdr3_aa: CASSYLDSTYEQYF; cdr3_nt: TGTGCCAGCAGTTACCTAGACAGCACCTACGAGCAGTACTTC
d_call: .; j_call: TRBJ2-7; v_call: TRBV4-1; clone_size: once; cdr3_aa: CASSQDRPSSYEQYF; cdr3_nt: TGCGCCAGCAGCCAAGATCGTCCCAGCTCCTACGAGCAGTACTTC
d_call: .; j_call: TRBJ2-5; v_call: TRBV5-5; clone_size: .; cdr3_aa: CASSVTRKETQYF; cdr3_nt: TGTGCCAGCAGCGTGACTAGGAAAGAGACCCAGTACTTC
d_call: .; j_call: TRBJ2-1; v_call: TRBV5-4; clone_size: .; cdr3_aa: CASSLVVDNEQFF; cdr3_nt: TGTGCCAGCAGCTTGGTAGTGGACAATGAGCAGTTCTTC
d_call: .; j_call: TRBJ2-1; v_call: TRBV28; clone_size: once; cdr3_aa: CASSSPSVNYNEQFF; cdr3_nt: TGTGCCAGCAGTTCTCCTAGCGTTAACTACAATGAGCAGTTCTTC
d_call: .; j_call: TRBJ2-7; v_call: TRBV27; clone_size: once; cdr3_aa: CASRRTGLFYEQYF; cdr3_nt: TGTGCCAGCAGGCGGACTGGTCTCTTCTACGAGCAGTACTTC
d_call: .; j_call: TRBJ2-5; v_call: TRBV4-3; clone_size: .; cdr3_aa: CASSQDVGPQETQYF; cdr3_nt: TGCGCCAGCAGCCAAGATGTCGGTCCACAAGAGACCCAGTACTTC
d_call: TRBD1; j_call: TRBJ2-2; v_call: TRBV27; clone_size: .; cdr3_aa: CASTNRGTGELFF; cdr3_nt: TGTGCCAGTACCAACAGGGGCACCGGGGAGCTGTTTTTT